This T cell receptor (beta chain) was retrieved from a study of shared clonotypes between healthy human individuals. The study's findings and limits: Sequencing depth was expected to affect clonotype sharing among donors.

Comments on this clone: Its target is not known.

Deep was the level at which the assay was run. On sorted subsets, replicate PCRs used roughly 220 ng DNA, or about 33,000 T cell genomes. Generated by immunoSEQ multiplex PCR, the TCRdb table keeps only in-frame clones and is missing some. The sample includes hundreds of thousands of clones, approximately 73% of them seen just once. Germline-derived CDR1 and CDR2 are LNHDA and SQIVND (reference sequence). V shed 6 bases and J shed 2 bases, with 18 bases lying between them. This CDR3 has 16 amino acids. Only Caucasian adults living in Nashville, Tennessee made up the donor group. This chain uses TRBV19 with TRBJ2-3, with D possibly TRBD1 on 6 matching bases. The sample was memory CD4+ T cells sorted from blood. Subset reported: CD45RA-negative fraction. The clonotype was recovered from a young woman in good health. The DNA for the CDR3 is TGTGCCAGTAGAAAAGAGGGGACACACAACACAGATACGCAGTATTTT. This translates into CASRKEGTHNTDTQYF.